A single sample gave rise to the 5 T cell receptor beta chains below, sequenced in a study of blood T cell repertoires in COVID-19. The repertoire was sequenced with immunoSEQ multiplex PCR; TCRdb's copy has only in-frame clones and lacks some. The table includes more than 60,000 clones, roughly 84% detected once. The sample comprised peripheral blood. Source of these receptors: a man aged 50-59 years with acute or convalescent COVID-19.

The V and J genes are TRBV7-2 and TRBJ2-7; the match to TRBD1 covers 7 bases. The germline CDR1 and CDR2 sequences are SGHTA and FQGNSA. The CDR3 is 14 residues long. V shed 4 bases, J shed 5 bases, and the junction held 8 bases outside the gene matches. CDR3 sequence: CASSYSTGSNEQYF. The CDR3 DNA sequence: TGTGCCAGCAGCTACTCGACAGGGTCCAACGAGCAGTACTTC.

This clone was counted once. The chain couples TRBV19 to TRBJ1-2; tentatively, D is TRBD1 (6 bases). The V and J ends lost 9 bases and 2 bases respectively, with 13 bases between them. The CDR3 extends over 13 amino acids. Germline CDR1 is LNHDA and CDR2 is SQIVND (reference sequence). As DNA, the CDR3 is TGTGCCAGCCGGGGGGCTGAGAACTATGGCTACACCTTC. Translated: CASRGAENYGYTF.

The chain employs TRBV9 and TRBJ2-1; 9 nucleotides match TRBD1. CDR3 length: 15 amino acids. Germline values: CDR1 SGDLS, CDR2 YYNGEE. V shed 4 bases, J shed 5 bases, and the junction held 7 bases outside the gene matches. The CDR3 nucleotides read TGTGCCAGCAGCCGGACAGGGGTGAATAACAATGAGCAGTTCTTC. It codes for CASSRTGVNNNEQFF.

This chain links TRBV3-1 (or the pseudogene TRBV3-2) with TRBJ1-3, with 7 nucleotides matching TRBD1. This CDR3 has 15 amino acids. Germline CDR1 is LGHDT and CDR2 is YNNKEL (reference sequence). Trimming took 0 bases from V and 5 from J; bases not matched to a gene: 4. The CDR3 here is CASSQETGIRNTIYF. CDR3 nucleotides: TGTGCCAGCAGCCAAGAGACAGGGATCCGAAACACCATATATTTT.

The chain is built from TRBV25-1 and TRBJ2-3; D unresolved. Trimming cost V 2 bases and J 4 bases, with 4 bases left between them. Germline values: CDR1 MGHDK, CDR2 SYGVNS. The CDR3 runs 12 residues. Written as DNA, the CDR3 is TGTGCCAGCAGTGAAAACTCAGATACGCAGTATTTT. Encoded protein: CASSENSDTQYF.